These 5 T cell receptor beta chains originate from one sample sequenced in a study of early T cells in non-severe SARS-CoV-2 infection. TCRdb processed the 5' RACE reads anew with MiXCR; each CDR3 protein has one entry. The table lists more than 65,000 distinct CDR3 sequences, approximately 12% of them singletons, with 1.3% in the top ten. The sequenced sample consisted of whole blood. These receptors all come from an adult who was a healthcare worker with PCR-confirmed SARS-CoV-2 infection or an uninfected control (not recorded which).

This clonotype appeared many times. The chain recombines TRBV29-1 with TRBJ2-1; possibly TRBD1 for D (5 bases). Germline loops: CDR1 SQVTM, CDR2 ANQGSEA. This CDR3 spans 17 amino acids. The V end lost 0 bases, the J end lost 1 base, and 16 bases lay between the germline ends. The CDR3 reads CSVEEGSGQGSYNEQFF. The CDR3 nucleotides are TGCAGCGTTGAAGAAGGGTCGGGCCAGGGATCCTACAATGAGCAGTTCTTC.

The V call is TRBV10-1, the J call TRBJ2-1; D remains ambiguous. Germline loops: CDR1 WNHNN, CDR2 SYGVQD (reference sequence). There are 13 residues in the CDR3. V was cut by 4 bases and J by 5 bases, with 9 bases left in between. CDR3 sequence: CASSATNNNEQFF. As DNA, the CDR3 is TGCGCCAGCAGTGCCACCAACAACAATGAGCAGTTCTTC.

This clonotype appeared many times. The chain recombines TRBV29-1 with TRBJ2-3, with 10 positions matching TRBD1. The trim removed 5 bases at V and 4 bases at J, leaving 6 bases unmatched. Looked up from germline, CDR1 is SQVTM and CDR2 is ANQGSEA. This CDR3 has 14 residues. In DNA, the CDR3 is TGCAGCGTTAAGGGACAGGGGTTGGCAGATACGCAGTATTTT. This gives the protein CSVKGQGLADTQYF.

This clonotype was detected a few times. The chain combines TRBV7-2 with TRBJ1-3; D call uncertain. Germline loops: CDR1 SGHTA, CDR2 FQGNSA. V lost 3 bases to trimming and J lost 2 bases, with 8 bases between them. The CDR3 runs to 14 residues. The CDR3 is CASSFEPAGNTIYF. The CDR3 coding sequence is TGTGCCAGCAGCTTTGAGCCCGCTGGAAACACCATATATTTT.

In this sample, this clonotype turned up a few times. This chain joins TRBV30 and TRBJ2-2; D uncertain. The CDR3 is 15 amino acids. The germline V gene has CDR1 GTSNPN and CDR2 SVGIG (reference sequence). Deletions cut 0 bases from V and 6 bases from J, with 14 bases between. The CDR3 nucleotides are TGTGCCTGGAGTGTAACTATGGGTGTAGCCGGGGAGCTGTTTTTT. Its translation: CAWSVTMGVAGELFF.